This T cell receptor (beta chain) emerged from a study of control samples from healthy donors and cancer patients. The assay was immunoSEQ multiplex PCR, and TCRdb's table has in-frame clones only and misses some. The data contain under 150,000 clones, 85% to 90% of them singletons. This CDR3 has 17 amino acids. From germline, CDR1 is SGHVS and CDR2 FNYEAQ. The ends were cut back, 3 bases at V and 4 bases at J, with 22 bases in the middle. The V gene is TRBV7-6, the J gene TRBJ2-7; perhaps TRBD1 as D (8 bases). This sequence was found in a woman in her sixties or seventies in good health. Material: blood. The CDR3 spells CASSLGHGQGGAYEQYF. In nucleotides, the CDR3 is TGTGCCAGCAGCTTGGGCCATGGACAGGGAGGGGCATACGAGCAGTACTTC.